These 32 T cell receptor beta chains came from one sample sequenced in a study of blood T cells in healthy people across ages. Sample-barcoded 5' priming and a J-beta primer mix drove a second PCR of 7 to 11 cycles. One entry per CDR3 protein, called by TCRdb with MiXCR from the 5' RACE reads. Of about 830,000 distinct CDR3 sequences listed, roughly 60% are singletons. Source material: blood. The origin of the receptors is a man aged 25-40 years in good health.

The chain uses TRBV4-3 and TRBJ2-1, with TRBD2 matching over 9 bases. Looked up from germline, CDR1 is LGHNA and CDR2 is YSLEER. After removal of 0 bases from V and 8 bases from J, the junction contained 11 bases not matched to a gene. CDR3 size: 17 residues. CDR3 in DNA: TGCGCCAGCAGCCAAGATCATCCTGGGCGGGAGGGTGATGAGCAGTTCTTC. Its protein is CASSQDHPGREGDEQFF.

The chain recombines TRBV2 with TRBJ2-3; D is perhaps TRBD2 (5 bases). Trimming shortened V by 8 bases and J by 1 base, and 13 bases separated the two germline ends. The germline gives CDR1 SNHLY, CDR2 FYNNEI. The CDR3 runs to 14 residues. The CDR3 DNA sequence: TGTGCCAGCGGGGAGACGGCAGGCACAGATACGCAGTATTTT. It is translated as CASGETAGTDTQYF.

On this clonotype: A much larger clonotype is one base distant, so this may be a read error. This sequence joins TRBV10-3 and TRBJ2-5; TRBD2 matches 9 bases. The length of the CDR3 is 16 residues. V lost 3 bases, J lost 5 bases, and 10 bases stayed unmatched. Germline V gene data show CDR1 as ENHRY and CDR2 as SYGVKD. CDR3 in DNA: TGTGCCATCAGTGATGTTGGCGGGGGGGAACGGGAGACCCAGTACTTC. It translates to CAISDVGGGERETQYF.

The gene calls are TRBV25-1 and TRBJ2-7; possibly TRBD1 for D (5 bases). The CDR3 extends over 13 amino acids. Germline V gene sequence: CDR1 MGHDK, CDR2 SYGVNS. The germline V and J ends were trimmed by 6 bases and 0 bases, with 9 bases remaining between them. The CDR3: CASRGVVSYEQYF. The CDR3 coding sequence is TGTGCCAGCAGAGGGGTCGTCTCCTACGAGCAGTACTTC.

The CDR3 DNA follows: TGTGCCAGCAGTTACTCCCTCTTAGTTGACACTGAAGCTTTCTTT. This translates into CASSYSLLVDTEAFF. The chain employs TRBV6-5 and TRBJ1-1; D remains ambiguous. V lost 0 bases, J lost 3 bases, and 11 bases lay in between. From germline, CDR1 is MNHEY and CDR2 SVGAGI. This CDR3 has 15 amino acids.

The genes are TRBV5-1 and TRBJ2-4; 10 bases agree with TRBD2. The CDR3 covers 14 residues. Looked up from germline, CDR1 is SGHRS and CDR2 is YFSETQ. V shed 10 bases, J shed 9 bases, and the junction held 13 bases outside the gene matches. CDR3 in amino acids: CAGKKEGTSVIQYF. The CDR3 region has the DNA TGCGCCGGCAAAAAGGAAGGGACTAGCGTCATTCAGTACTTC.

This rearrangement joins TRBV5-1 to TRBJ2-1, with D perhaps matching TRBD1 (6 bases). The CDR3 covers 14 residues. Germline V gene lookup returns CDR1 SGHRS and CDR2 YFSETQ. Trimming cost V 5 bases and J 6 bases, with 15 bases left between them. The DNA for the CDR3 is TGCGCCAGCAGGGGGGCCAATTTGCGCAATGAGCAGTTCTTC. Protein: CASRGANLRNEQFF.

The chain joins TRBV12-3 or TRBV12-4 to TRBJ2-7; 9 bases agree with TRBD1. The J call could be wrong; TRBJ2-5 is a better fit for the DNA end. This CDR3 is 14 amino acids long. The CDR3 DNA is TGTGCCAGCATAACCGGGACAGGGTCCAAGACCCAGTACTTC. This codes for CASITGTGSKTQYF.

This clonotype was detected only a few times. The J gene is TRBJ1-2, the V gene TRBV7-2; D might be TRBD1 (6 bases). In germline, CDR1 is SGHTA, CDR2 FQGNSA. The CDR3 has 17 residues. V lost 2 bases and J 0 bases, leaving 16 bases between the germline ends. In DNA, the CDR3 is TGTGCCAGCAGCTTAAACCCCGGGACAAGCGCTAACTATGGCTACACCTTC. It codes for CASSLNPGTSANYGYTF.

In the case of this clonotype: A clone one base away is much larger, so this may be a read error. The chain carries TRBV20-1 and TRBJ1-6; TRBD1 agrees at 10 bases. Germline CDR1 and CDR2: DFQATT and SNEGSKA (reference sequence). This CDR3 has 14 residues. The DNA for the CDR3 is TGCAGTGCTAGACAGGACAGGGGGATATCACTCCTCCACTTT. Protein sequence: CSARQDRGISLLHF.

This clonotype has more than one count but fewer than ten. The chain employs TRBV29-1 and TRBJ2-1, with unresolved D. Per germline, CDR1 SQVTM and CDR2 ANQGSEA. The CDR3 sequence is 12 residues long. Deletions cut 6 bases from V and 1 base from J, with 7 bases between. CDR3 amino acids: CSVQTSYNEQFF. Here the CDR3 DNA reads TGCAGCGTGCAAACTTCCTACAATGAGCAGTTCTTC.

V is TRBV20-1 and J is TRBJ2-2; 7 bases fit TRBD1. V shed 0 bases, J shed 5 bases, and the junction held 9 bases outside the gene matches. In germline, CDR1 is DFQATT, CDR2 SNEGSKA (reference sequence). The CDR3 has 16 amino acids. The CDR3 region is CSARDLGTVSTGELFF. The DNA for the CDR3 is TGCAGTGCTAGAGATTTAGGGACAGTCTCTACCGGGGAGCTGTTTTTT.

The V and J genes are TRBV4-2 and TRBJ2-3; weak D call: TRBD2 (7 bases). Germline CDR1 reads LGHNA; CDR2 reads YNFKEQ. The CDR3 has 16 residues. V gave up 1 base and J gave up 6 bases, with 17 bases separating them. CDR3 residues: CASSQVGGGGLDTQYF. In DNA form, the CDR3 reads TGTGCCAGCAGCCAAGTTGGGGGGGGCGGATTGGATACGCAGTATTTT.

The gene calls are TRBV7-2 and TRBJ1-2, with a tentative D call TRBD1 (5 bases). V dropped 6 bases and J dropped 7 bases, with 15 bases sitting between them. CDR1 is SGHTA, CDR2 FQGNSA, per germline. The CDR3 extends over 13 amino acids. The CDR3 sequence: CASSLGGIRGYTF. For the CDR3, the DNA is TGTGCCAGCAGTTTGGGGGGTATTCGTGGCTACACCTTC.

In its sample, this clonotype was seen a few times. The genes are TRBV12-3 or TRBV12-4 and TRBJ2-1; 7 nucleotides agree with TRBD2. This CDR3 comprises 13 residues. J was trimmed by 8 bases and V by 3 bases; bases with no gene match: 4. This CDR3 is CASSFYGGDEQFF. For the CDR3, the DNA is TGTGCCAGCAGTTTCTATGGGGGGGATGAGCAGTTCTTC.

DNA of the CDR3: TGCGCCAGCAGAAGGACTAGCGGAACCTCCGAGCAGTACTTC. Amino acid sequence: CASRRTSGTSEQYF. The rearrangement uses TRBV5-1 and TRBJ2-5; 10 nucleotides match TRBD2. The assigned J gene may be wrong: the sequence end matches TRBJ2-7 better. CDR3 length: 14 residues. CDR1 and CDR2 from the germline V gene are SGHRS and YFSETQ.

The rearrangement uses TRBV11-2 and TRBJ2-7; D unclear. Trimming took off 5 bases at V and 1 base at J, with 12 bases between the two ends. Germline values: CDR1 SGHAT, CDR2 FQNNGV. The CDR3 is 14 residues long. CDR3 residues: CASSLRAVSYEQYF. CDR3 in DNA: TGTGCCAGCAGCCTCCGCGCAGTGTCCTACGAGCAGTACTTC. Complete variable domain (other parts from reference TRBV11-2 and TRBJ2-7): EAGVAQSPRYKIIEKRQSVAFWCNPISGHATLYWYQQILGQGPKLLIQFQNNGVVDDSQLPKDRFSAERLKGVDSTLKIQPAKLEDSAVYLCASSLRAVSYEQYFGPGTRLTVT.

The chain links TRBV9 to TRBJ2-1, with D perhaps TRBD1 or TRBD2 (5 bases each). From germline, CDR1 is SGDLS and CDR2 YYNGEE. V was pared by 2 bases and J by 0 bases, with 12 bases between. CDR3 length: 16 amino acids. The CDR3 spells CASSVFGGGSYNEQFF. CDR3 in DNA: TGTGCCAGCAGCGTTTTTGGGGGTGGCTCCTACAATGAGCAGTTCTTC.

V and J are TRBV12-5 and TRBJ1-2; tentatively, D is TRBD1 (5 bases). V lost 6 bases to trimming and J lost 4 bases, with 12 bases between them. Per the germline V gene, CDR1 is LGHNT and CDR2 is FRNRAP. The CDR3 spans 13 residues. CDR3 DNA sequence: TGTGCTAGTGGCCTGCAGGGAATCTATGGCTACACCTTC. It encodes CASGLQGIYGYTF.

The CDR3 region has the DNA TGTGCCAGCAGCGGACTAGCGGGAGGCTGGTCCTACAATGAGCAGTTCTTC. Protein product: CASSGLAGGWSYNEQFF. V usage is TRBV7-2 and J usage is TRBJ2-1, with TRBD2 identical over 14 bases. Germline CDR1 reads SGHTA; CDR2 reads FQGNSA. The CDR3 runs to 17 residues. V lost 5 bases, J lost 1 base, and 4 bases stayed unmatched.

The CDR3 reads CASSLVQNNSPLHF. The CDR3, as DNA: TGTGCCAGCAGCTTAGTTCAGAATAATTCACCCCTCCACTTT. This chain uses TRBV7-9 with TRBJ1-6; D ambiguous. The CDR3 is 14 residues long. Trimming removed 1 base at V and 5 bases at J, with 6 bases between. Germline lookup yields CDR1 SEHNR and CDR2 FQNEAQ (reference sequence).

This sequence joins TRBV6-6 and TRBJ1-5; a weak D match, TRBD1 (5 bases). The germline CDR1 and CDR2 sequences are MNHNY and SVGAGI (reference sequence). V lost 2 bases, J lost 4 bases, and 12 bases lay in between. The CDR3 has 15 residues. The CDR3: CASSYPGTVNQPQHF. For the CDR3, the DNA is TGTGCCAGCAGTTACCCCGGGACGGTAAATCAGCCCCAGCATTTT.

CDR3 loop: CSALTPGQNYEQYF. CDR3 nucleotide sequence: TGCAGTGCCCTTACTCCGGGACAGAACTACGAGCAGTACTTC. The chain couples TRBV20-1 to TRBJ2-5, with 7 bases that match TRBD1. The end of the DNA aligns better with TRBJ2-7, so the J call may be wrong. The CDR3 is 14 amino acids. The V gene's germline CDR1 is DFQATT and CDR2 SNEGSKA (reference sequence).

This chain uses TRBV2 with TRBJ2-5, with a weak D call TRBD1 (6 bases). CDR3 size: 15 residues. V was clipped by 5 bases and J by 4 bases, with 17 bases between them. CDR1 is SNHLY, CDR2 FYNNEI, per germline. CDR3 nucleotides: TGTGCCAGCAGTAAGACAGGCCCGAGCCCAGAGACCCAGTACTTC. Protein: CASSKTGPSPETQYF. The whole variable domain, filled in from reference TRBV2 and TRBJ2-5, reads EPEVTQTPSHQVTQMGQEVILRCVPISNHLYFYWYRQILGQKVEFLVSFYNNEISEKSEIFDDQFSVERPDGSNFTLKIRSTKLEDSAMYFCASSKTGPSPETQYFGPGTRLLVL.

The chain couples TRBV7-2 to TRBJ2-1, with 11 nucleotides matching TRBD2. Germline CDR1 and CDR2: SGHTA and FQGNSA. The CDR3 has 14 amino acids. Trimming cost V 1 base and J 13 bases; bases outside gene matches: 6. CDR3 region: CASSLGWTSGLQFF. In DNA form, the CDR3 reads TGTGCCAGCAGCTTAGGTTGGACTAGCGGGCTACAGTTCTTC.

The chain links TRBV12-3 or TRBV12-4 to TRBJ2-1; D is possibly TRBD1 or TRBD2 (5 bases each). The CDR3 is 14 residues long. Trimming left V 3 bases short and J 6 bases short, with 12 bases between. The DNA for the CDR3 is TGTGCCAGCAGTTTCGGGGCGCTGGTCAATGAGCAGTTCTTC. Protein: CASSFGALVNEQFF.

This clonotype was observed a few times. The CDR3 is CASSLRWGDSPYEQYF. CDR3 bases: TGTGCCAGCAGCTTACGGTGGGGAGATAGCCCCTACGAGCAGTACTTC. The chain carries TRBV4-2 and TRBJ2-7; TRBD2 is a possible D gene (5 bases). Germline lookup yields CDR1 LGHNA and CDR2 YNFKEQ. CDR3 length: 16 amino acids. The V and J ends lost 5 bases and 2 bases respectively, with 19 bases between them.

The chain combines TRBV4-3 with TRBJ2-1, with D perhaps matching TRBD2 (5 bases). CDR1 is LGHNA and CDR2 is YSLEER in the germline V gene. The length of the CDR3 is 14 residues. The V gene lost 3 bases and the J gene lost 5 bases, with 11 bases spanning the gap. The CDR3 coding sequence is TGCGCCAGCAGCCACGCGTTCGGGGACAATGAGCAGTTCTTC. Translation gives CASSHAFGDNEQFF.

CDR3 sequence reads: CSATLAGGRSGELFF. The CDR3 DNA reads TGCAGTGCTACCCTAGCGGGAGGGCGCTCCGGGGAGCTGTTTTTT. The chain links TRBV20-1 to TRBJ2-2, with 12 nucleotides matching TRBD2. The trim removed 4 bases at V and 6 bases at J, leaving 6 bases unmatched. This CDR3 contains 15 residues. CDR1 DFQATT and CDR2 SNEGSKA come from the germline V gene (reference sequence).

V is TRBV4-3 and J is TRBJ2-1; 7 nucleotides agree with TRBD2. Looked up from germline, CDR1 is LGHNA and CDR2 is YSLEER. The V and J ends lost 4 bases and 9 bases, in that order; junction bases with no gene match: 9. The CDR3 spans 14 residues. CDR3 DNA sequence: TGCGCCAGCAGCCGAAGGGTAGGGGAGGGTGAGCAGTTCTTC. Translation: CASSRRVGEGEQFF.

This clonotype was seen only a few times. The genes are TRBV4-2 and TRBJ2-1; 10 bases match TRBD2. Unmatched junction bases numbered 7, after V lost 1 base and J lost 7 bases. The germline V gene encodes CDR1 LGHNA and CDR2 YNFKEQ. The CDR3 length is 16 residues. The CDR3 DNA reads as TGTGCCAGCAGCCAAGCGAATAGCGGGGGGCCAAATGAGCAGTTCTTC. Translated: CASSQANSGGPNEQFF.

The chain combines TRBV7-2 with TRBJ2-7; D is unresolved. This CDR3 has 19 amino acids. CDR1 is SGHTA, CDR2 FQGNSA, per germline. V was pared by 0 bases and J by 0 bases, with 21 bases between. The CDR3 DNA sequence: TGTGCCAGCAGCTTAGCACGCGTATCGGGCGAAAAGAACTCCTACGAGCAGTACTTC. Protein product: CASSLARVSGEKNSYEQYF.